The rows below give T cell receptor beta chains drawn from one sample of a study of blood T cell repertoires in COVID-19. The data were produced by immunoSEQ multiplex PCR, yet TCRdb's version contains in-frame clones alone and is incomplete. The data hold about 99,000 clones, with 82% observed a single time. The sequenced sample consisted of peripheral blood. The receptors were sampled from a man in his sixties with acute or convalescent COVID-19. CDR3s leave out the opening cysteine and the closing phenylalanine or tryptophan. Fields, in order: V gene, J gene, clone size, CDR3 protein. Expanded clones get a size class; other rows say once, few or many, or leave the size out.

TRBV6-2/TRBV6-3,TRBJ1-5,-,ASSYPSGKVNQPQH
TRBV28,TRBJ1-2,-,ASSLSGSQTVYGYT
TRBV5-1,TRBJ2-7,-,ASTSSPFDYEQY
TRBV11-3,TRBJ1-1,-,ASSLDDRETF
TRBV6-5,TRBJ2-7,-,ASSLGLAGAYEQY
TRBV20-1,TRBJ1-1,once,SARTRHEAF
TRBV11-3,TRBJ1-2,-,ASSLGGQGHGYT
TRBV3-1/TRBV3-2,TRBJ2-5,few,ASSQGLGGTGSGGTQY
TRBV21-1,TRBJ1-5,-,ASTRGGQPQH
TRBV2,TRBJ2-7,-,ASSDNRGGFYEQY
TRBV27,TRBJ2-7,-,ASSQNSFEQY
TRBV28,TRBJ1-5,-,ASSVTGEYQPQH
TRBV2,TRBJ1-5,-,ASSPRTGNQPQH
TRBV6-6,TRBJ2-5,-,ASSRGQGLRETQY
TRBV27,TRBJ1-2,-,ASSLRDRPTYGYT
TRBV19,TRBJ2-1,-,ASSILTSGRHNEQF
TRBV7-2,TRBJ2-7,-,ASSLGEAGGPYEQY
TRBV7-8,TRBJ2-7,-,ASSQSVDGLYEQY
TRBV5-1,TRBJ1-1,-,ASSLSGAIGNTEAF
TRBV19,TRBJ1-5,-,ASRLPGTYFNQPQH
TRBV5-1,TRBJ2-2,-,ASSAGQGTNTGELF
TRBV28,TRBJ1-2,-,ASEVRGADGYT
TRBV30,TRBJ1-5,-,AWSNRNNQPQH
TRBV5-4,TRBJ1-2,few,ASSLGWDRRNYGYT
TRBV9,TRBJ2-5,-,ASSAPGSGSTGETQY
TRBV11-3,TRBJ2-4,-,ASSSLSGLAKNIQY
TRBV9,TRBJ2-7,few,ASSDGRSYEQY
TRBV11-3,TRBJ2-1,-,ASSLLGGQTNNEQF
TRBV9,TRBJ1-2,-,ASSVEAPDREVGYT
TRBV18,TRBJ1-1,once,ASSPVGQGAEAF
TRBV11-2,TRBJ2-7,-,ASSFRIGLPYEQY
TRBV7-3,TRBJ1-1,-,ASSLRGGAGMNTEAF
TRBV29-1,TRBJ2-1,few,SVAGRVSEQF
TRBV18,TRBJ2-7,-,ASSPTRGEQY
TRBV5-1,TRBJ1-2,few,ASSPPRDTYGYT
TRBV14,TRBJ1-1,-,ASSHQGLGLEAF
TRBV11-2,TRBJ2-5,-,ASSLGFPPLEQETQY
TRBV19,TRBJ2-5,-,ASMSQETQY
TRBV24-1,TRBJ2-2,-,ATMLAGGPDTGELF
TRBV3-1/TRBV3-2,TRBJ1-1,-,ASSHRYHTEAF
TRBV12-5,TRBJ1-4,-,ASGLVTSGRGMREEKLF
TRBV24-1,TRBJ2-3,once,ATAHEATDTQY
TRBV25-1,TRBJ1-2,-,ASTGGAGYGYT
TRBV18,TRBJ1-5,-,ASSPRSYQPQH
TRBV4-3,TRBJ2-7,-,ASSQVVAANYEQY
TRBV19,TRBJ1-2,-,ASSTLQGTYGYT
TRBV18,TRBJ2-7,-,ASSPGQGNHYEQY
TRBV6-2/TRBV6-3,TRBJ2-2,-,ASSLRMPGGNTGELF